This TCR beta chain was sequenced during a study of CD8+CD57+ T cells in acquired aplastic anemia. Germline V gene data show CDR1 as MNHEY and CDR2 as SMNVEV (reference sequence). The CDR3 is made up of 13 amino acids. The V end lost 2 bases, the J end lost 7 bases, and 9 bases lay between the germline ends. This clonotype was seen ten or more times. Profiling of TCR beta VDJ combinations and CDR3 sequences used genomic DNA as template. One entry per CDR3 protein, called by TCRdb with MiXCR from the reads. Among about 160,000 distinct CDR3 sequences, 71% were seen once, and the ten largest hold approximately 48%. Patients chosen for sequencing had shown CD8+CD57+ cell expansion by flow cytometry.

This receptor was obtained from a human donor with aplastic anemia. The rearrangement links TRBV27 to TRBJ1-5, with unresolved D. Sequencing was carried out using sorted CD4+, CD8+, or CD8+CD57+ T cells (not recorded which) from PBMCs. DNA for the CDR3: TGTGCCAGCAGTTTAAATCGGGTCCAGCCCCAGCATTTT. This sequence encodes CASSLNRVQPQHF.